A selection of T cell receptor beta chains follows, all from one sample in a study of T cell responses to AZD1222 COVID-19 vaccine. Generated by immunoSEQ multiplex PCR, the TCRdb table keeps only in-frame clones and is missing some. Of about 99,000 clones listed, roughly 91% were seen once; the top ten hold 45%. Sequences were derived from peripheral blood, sampled on day 0 of AZD1222 vaccination. Source of these receptors: an adult in good health. CDR3s include the opening cysteine and the closing phenylalanine or tryptophan. A D gene is named only where the DNA matches it firmly. Not all rows give a size; the values are once, few, many and, for expanded clones, a class.

>TRBJ2-2|-|TRBV24-1|-
TGTGCCACCAGTGATCCTAGCGCGAACACCGGGGAGCTGTTTTTT
CATSDPSANTGELFF
>TRBJ2-1|-|TRBV7-9|TRBD1
TGTGCCAGCAGCTTAGCGGACAGGGCGAATGAGCAGTTCTTC
CASSLADRANEQFF
>TRBJ1-6|-|TRBV18|TRBD1
TGTGCCAGCTCACCCGGACAGGTTCGTGATTCACCCCTCCACTTT
CASSPGQVRDSPLHF
>TRBJ2-1|few|TRBV11-3|-
TGTGCCAGCAGCTTGACGGGCGATGAGCAGTTCTTC
CASSLTGDEQFF
>TRBJ2-7|-|TRBV5-1|-
TGCGCCAGCAGCTTGGATGATGGGCGGACTCAGTACTTC
CASSLDDGRTQYF
>TRBJ2-7|-|TRBV27|-
TGTGCCAGCAGTTTTCGAGGGGGCGAGCAGTACTTC
CASSFRGGEQYF
>TRBJ2-5|-|TRBV5-4|-
TGTGCCAGCAGCTTGGGGGGGCCCGAGACCCAGTACTTC
CASSLGGPETQYF
>TRBJ1-2|-|TRBV19|-
TGTGCCAGTAGAGGACGGGGCCAAGGGGCGGCTAACTATGGCTACACCTTC
CASRGRGQGAANYGYTF
>TRBJ2-7|once|TRBV27|TRBD2
TGTGCCAGCAGTTTATCGAGGGCTAGCGGGAGTGTTGAGTACTTC
CASSLSRASGSVEYF
>TRBJ1-2|-|TRBV19|-
TGTGCCAGTAGCCGAAGCCTTAACTATGGCTACACCTTC
CASSRSLNYGYTF
>TRBJ2-3|-|TRBV9|TRBD2
TGTGCCAGCAGCGTACATAGCGGGGCTAGCACAGATACGCAGTATTTT
CASSVHSGASTDTQYF
>TRBJ2-4|-|TRBV6-5|-
TGTGCCAGCAGGCAGACAGGACGAGAAAACATTCAGTACTTC
CASRQTGRENIQYF
>TRBJ1-1|-|TRBV28|-
TGTGCCAGCAGTTTAAATTCGAGGCGGTCTGAAGCTTTCTTT
CASSLNSRRSEAFF
>TRBJ1-4|once|TRBV5-5|-
TGTGCCAGCAGCATCCTTATACGTGAAAAACTGTTTTTT
CASSILIREKLFF
>TRBJ2-7|once|TRBV6-5|-
TGTGCCAGCAGTTACTCGGGTCCCGACAGCGCGCAGCAGTACTTC
CASSYSGPDSAQQYF
>TRBJ2-3|-|TRBV20-1|-
TGCAGTGCTAGGGGAAGAGAGTTACGGTATTTT
CSARGRELRYF
>TRBJ1-5|once|TRBV19|TRBD1
TGTGCCAGTAGTAATGTACAGGGGAGCAATCAGCCCCAGCATTTT
CASSNVQGSNQPQHF
>TRBJ2-2|-|TRBV21-1|-
TGTGCCAGCAGCAAACGTCTCGGACTAGCGGGAGGCACCGGGGAGCTGTTTTTT
CASSKRLGLAGGTGELFF
>TRBJ1-3|-|TRBV6-5|-
TGTGCCAGTAAATCGGGGGGCTCTGGAAACACCATATATTTT
CASKSGGSGNTIYF
>TRBJ2-7|-|TRBV2|-
TGTGCCAGCAGTGAGATGGGCAGGGAGATTTACGAGCAGTACTTC
CASSEMGREIYEQYF
>TRBJ1-4|-|TRBV7-2|-
TGTGCCAGCAGCTTGGGGGGAGAGGGTGAAAAACTGTTTTTT
CASSLGGEGEKLFF
>TRBJ1-1|-|TRBV2|-
TGTGCCAGCAGTGTTCGAGGGTGGGACACTGAAGCTTTCTTT
CASSVRGWDTEAFF
>TRBJ1-2|-|TRBV12-2|-
TGTGCAAGTCGCTCCCCAGGGGGTGGGGACTATGGCTACACCTTC
CASRSPGGGDYGYTF
>TRBJ2-2|-|TRBV10-2|-
TGCGCCAGCCGCGGAGTGGGAGGTGTGTCCGGGGAGCTGTTTTTT
CASRGVGGVSGELFF
>TRBJ2-3|-|TRBV6-1|-
TGTGCCAGCAGTGATGGTTTACTCACCCGTACAGATACGCAGTATTTT
CASSDGLLTRTDTQYF
>TRBJ2-1|-|TRBV4-2|-
TGTGCCAGCAGCCCTTCTTTCGATGAGCAGTTCTTC
CASSPSFDEQFF
>TRBJ1-1|-|TRBV5-6|-
TGTGCCAGCAGCGCAGGGGACACTGAAGCTTTCTTT
CASSAGDTEAFF
>TRBJ2-3|-|TRBV6-6|-
TGTGCCAGCAGCCGCCCGGGGGGCACAGATACGCAGTATTTT
CASSRPGGTDTQYF
>TRBJ2-1|-|TRBV24-1|-
TGTGCCACCGGGGGACGCTTTCGGGATGAGCAGTTCTTC
CATGGRFRDEQFF
>TRBJ2-1|-|TRBV6-6|-
TGTGCCAGCAGGCTCTCCGACTACAATGAGCAGTTCTTC
CASRLSDYNEQFF
>TRBJ1-1|-|TRBV11-2|-
TGTGCCAGCAGCCAAGGTCCTTTCGCAACTGAAGCTTTCTTT
CASSQGPFATEAFF
>TRBJ1-1|-|TRBV6-5|-
TGTGCCAGCAGTACCTCCGGGACGGGGAACACTGAAGCTTTCTTT
CASSTSGTGNTEAFF
>TRBJ2-7|-|TRBV5-1|-
TGCGCCAGCAGCTTGTTCATGGGGGCGGGAGACTACGAGCAGTACTTC
CASSLFMGAGDYEQYF
>TRBJ1-1|-|TRBV5-1|-
TGCGCCAGCAGCTTGGGGCGGGGGCGCGACACTGAAGCTTTCTTT
CASSLGRGRDTEAFF
>TRBJ1-3|once|TRBV6-5|-
TGTGCCAGCAGTTACGATCGGGGGTACAACACCATATATTTT
CASSYDRGYNTIYF
>TRBJ2-2|many|TRBV5-4|-
TGTGCCAGCAGCGGCCAGGGGACCGGGGAGCTGTTTTTT
CASSGQGTGELFF
>TRBJ1-5|-|TRBV19|-
TGTGCCAGTAGGCTGGGGCTTCAGCCCCAGCATTTT
CASRLGLQPQHF
>TRBJ1-3|-|TRBV18|-
TGTGCCAGCTCGCCGGACAGTACCAGCTCTGGAAACACCATATATTTT
CASSPDSTSSGNTIYF
>TRBJ2-1|-|TRBV10-3|-
TGTGCCATCAGTGAGACCGGCAATGAGCAGTTCTTC
CAISETGNEQFF
>TRBJ1-5|-|TRBV9|TRBD1
TGTGCCAGCAGCGTAGGGGACAGGGGCCAGCCCCAGCATTTT
CASSVGDRGQPQHF
>TRBJ2-3|once|TRBV21-1|-
TGTGCCAGCAGCAATTGGCTTGGTGATACGCAGTATTTT
CASSNWLGDTQYF
>TRBJ1-4|-|TRBV6-1|-
TGTGCCAGCAGTGAGAACCGTGTTTCGTCTAATGAAAAACTGTTTTTT
CASSENRVSSNEKLFF
>TRBJ1-2|-|TRBV6-5|-
TGTGCCAGCAGTCAAAGGTTGGGAGTATCCTACACCTTC
CASSQRLGVSYTF
>TRBJ2-3|-|TRBV30|-
TGTGCCTGGAGTGTCAGGGACACAGATACGCAGTATTTT
CAWSVRDTDTQYF
>TRBJ2-3|-|TRBV14|-
TGTGCCAGCAGCCAACATTCAGATACGCAGTATTTT
CASSQHSDTQYF
>TRBJ2-1|-|TRBV5-4|-
TGTGCCAGCAGCCCGGACACTTACAATGAGCAGTTCTTC
CASSPDTYNEQFF
>TRBJ1-1|once|TRBV19|TRBD1
TGTGCCAGTAGTCCGGGACAGGGAGTGTCCCTGAACACTGAAGCTTTCTTT
CASSPGQGVSLNTEAFF
>TRBJ1-4|-|TRBV30|TRBD1
TGTGCCTGGAGCGGGGGGACAGGAGGTGAAAAACTGTTTTTT
CAWSGGTGGEKLFF
>TRBJ1-5|-|TRBV6-2/TRBV6-3|-
TGTGCCAGCAGTTTCCAGATATCTAATCAGCCCCAGCATTTT
CASSFQISNQPQHF
>TRBJ2-3|once|TRBV10-3|TRBD2
TGTGCCACCGGGAGGGGCGTCATGTTAGATACGCAGTATTTT
CATGRGVMLDTQYF
>TRBJ1-3|-|TRBV28|-
TGTGCCAGCAGTCCGGGCCACGGAAACACCATATATTTT
CASSPGHGNTIYF
>TRBJ2-2|-|TRBV5-1|-
TGCGCCAGCAGCTTGGGTAACACCGGGGAGCTGTTTTTT
CASSLGNTGELFF
>TRBJ2-1|-|TRBV29-1|TRBD2
TGCAGCGTTGAGGCGGGAGGTCGGAGGGAGCAGTTCTTC
CSVEAGGRREQFF
>TRBJ2-7|few|TRBV19|-
TGTGCCAGTAGTATGCGGGACGGCTACGAGCAGTACTTC
CASSMRDGYEQYF
>TRBJ1-5|-|TRBV28|-
TGTGCCAGCAACCCCGGGGGCGTCAATCAGCCCCAGCATTTT
CASNPGGVNQPQHF
>TRBJ2-5|-|TRBV7-2|-
TGTGCCAGCAGCTTAAGGTTGATCGAGACCCAGTACTTC
CASSLRLIETQYF
>TRBJ1-1|-|TRBV28|TRBD1
TGTGCCAGCAGGGAGGGACAGGGGGTCACTGAAGCTTTCTTT
CASREGQGVTEAFF
>TRBJ2-7|-|TRBV3-1/TRBV3-2|-
TGTGCCAGCAGCCAGGGCGGGAACTCCTACGAGCAGTACTTC
CASSQGGNSYEQYF